The 21 T cell receptor beta chains below come from one sample, sequenced in a study of T cells in Graves' hyperthyroidism and ophthalmopathy. Amplification targeted TCR beta CDR3 regions from RNA transcripts. The HTBI primer set drove a first-round RT-PCR of the TCR CDR3. One entry per CDR3 protein, called by TCRdb with MiXCR from the multiplex PCR reads. The table lists about 400,000 distinct CDR3 sequences, more than 15% of them singletons. Sequenced: blood. Receptor source: a woman aged 18-29 years with Graves' hyperthyroidism.

The V gene is TRBV7-9, the J gene TRBJ1-5, with TRBD1 matching 8 bases. The germline V gene has CDR1 SEHNR and CDR2 FQNEAQ (reference sequence). The CDR3 has 16 amino acids. J lost 0 bases, V lost 2 bases, and 3 bases had no gene match. The chain's CDR3 is CASSLNRGSSNQPQHF. CDR3 nucleotide sequence: TGTGCCAGCAGCTTAAACAGGGGGAGTAGCAATCAGCCCCAGCATTTT. Full variable domain (missing parts from reference TRBV7-9 and TRBJ1-5): DTGVSQNPRHKITKRGQNVTFRCDPISEHNRLYWYRQTLGQGPEFLTYFQNEAQLEKSRLLSDRFSAERPKGSFSTLEIQRTEQGDSAMYLCASSLNRGSSNQPQHFGDGTRLSIL.

The sample holds a few counts of this clonotype. The chain uses TRBV30 and TRBJ1-3; D is ambiguous. The V end was cut by 8 bases, the J end by 0 bases, with 11 bases between. The CDR3 extends over 13 amino acids. Germline CDR1 reads GTSNPN; CDR2 reads SVGIG (reference sequence). CDR3 in amino acids: CALHHYSGNTIYF. Here the CDR3 DNA reads TGTGCCCTACATCACTACTCTGGAAACACCATATATTTT.

This clonotype was picked up many times. The CDR3 nucleotides read TGTGCCAGCAGACGCGGGACTAGCGGGAGGGGAGGAGAGCAGTTCTTC. Protein product: CASRRGTSGRGGEQFF. This rearrangement joins TRBV27 to TRBJ2-1, with 16 bases aligning to TRBD2. The CDR3 contains 16 residues. Germline CDR1 MNHEY, CDR2 SMNVEV (reference sequence). V dropped 6 bases and J dropped 10; count of bases not matched to a gene: 9.

J is TRBJ2-1 and V is TRBV29-1, with a tentative D call TRBD1 (6 bases). The CDR3 spans 13 residues. V was shortened by 4 bases and J by 5 bases, with 12 bases between the two germline ends. The germline V gene encodes CDR1 SQVTM and CDR2 ANQGSEA. The CDR3 coding sequence is TGCAGCGTTGTGGGGGCAGGGCACAATGAGCAGTTCTTC. It codes for CSVVGAGHNEQFF.

About this clonotype itself: A much larger clone differs from this one at a single base, so this may be a read error. The chain is built from TRBV3-1 and TRBJ2-5, with TRBD2 matching 7 bases. J lost 1 base, V lost 4 bases, and 6 bases had no gene match. The CDR3 has 15 residues. CDR1 and CDR2 (germline): LGHDT, YNNKEL (reference sequence). Here the CDR3 reads CASSLDLAAQETQYF. The DNA for the CDR3 is TGTGCCAGCAGCCTAGATCTAGCGGCCCAAGAGACCCAGTACTTC.

This clonotype was detected many times. The V and J genes are TRBV30 and TRBJ1-1, with D hard to call. CDR3 length: 15 amino acids. V was trimmed by 1 base and J by 0 bases, leaving 12 bases between them. Germline V gene sequence: CDR1 GTSNPN, CDR2 SVGIG (reference sequence). The CDR3 DNA reads as TGTGCCTGGAGTGAACTGGGCGCGGTGAACACTGAAGCTTTCTTT. Its translation is CAWSELGAVNTEAFF.

The sample holds many counts of this clonotype. The CDR3 DNA reads as TGCGCCAGCGGACCGGGACTAGCGTACGGGGAGCTGTTTTTT. This sequence encodes CASGPGLAYGELFF. The V gene is TRBV5-1, the J gene TRBJ2-2; TRBD2 agrees at 10 bases. There are 14 residues in the CDR3. V gave up 7 bases and J gave up 7 bases; unmatched junction bases: 7. CDR1 is SGHRS, CDR2 YFSETQ, per germline. Full variable domain (remainder filled in from reference TRBV5-1 and TRBJ2-2): KAGVTQTPRYLIKTRGQQVTLSCSPISGHRSVSWYQQTPGQGLQFLFEYFSETQRNKGNFPGRFSGRQFSNSRSEMNVSTLELGDSALYLCASGPGLAYGELFFGEGSRLTVL.

This clonotype was detected many times. The chain combines TRBV19 with TRBJ1-5, with D possibly matching TRBD1 (5 bases). This CDR3 region has 15 residues. Trimming took 6 bases from V and 3 from J, leaving 15 bases between them. In germline, CDR1 is LNHDA, CDR2 SQIVND (reference sequence). CDR3 residues: CASRVQGRTNQPQHF. CDR3 bases: TGTGCCAGTAGAGTTCAGGGCAGGACCAATCAGCCCCAGCATTTT.

The V call is TRBV20-1, the J call TRBJ1-2; 7 bases match TRBD1. After removal of 0 bases from V and 5 bases from J, the junction contained 12 bases not matched to a gene. The CDR3 runs to 16 residues. Germline-derived CDR1 and CDR2 are DFQATT and SNEGSKA (reference sequence). In nucleotides, the CDR3 is TGCAGTGCTAGAGATCAAAGTAGGGACAGTGAATATGGCTACACCTTC. It translates to CSARDQSRDSEYGYTF.

This clonotype was counted ten times or more. This chain connects TRBV20-1 to TRBJ2-5, with TRBD2 matching over 9 bases. The CDR3 length is 14 residues. Germline V CDR1 and CDR2: DFQATT, SNEGSKA (reference sequence). V shed 6 bases and J 5 bases; nucleotides not matched to a gene: 10. The CDR3 spells CSASKREVKETQYF. As DNA, the CDR3 is TGCAGTGCCTCGAAGCGGGAGGTTAAGGAGACCCAGTACTTC.

This clonotype has at least ten counts. J is TRBJ2-7 and V is TRBV19; no clear D. In germline, CDR1 is LNHDA, CDR2 SQIVND (reference sequence). The CDR3 is 13 amino acids. The germline V and J ends were trimmed by 5 bases and 4 bases, with 12 bases remaining between them. CDR3 protein: CASSPLGVYEQYF. The CDR3 DNA is TGTGCCAGTAGTCCCCTCGGAGTTTACGAGCAGTACTTC.

In its sample, this clonotype was seen many times. CDR3 DNA: TGTGCCAGTAGTAATACCCCGGGACTAGCGACTCTCCTTTACAATGAGCAGTTCTTC. This encodes CASSNTPGLATLLYNEQFF. V and J are TRBV19 and TRBJ2-1; 10 positions agree with TRBD2. The V gene's germline CDR1 is LNHDA and CDR2 SQIVND (reference sequence). V shed 4 bases, J shed 4 bases, and the junction held 16 bases outside the gene matches. The CDR3 is made up of 19 amino acids.

This clonotype was counted many times. The chain carries TRBV30 and TRBJ1-4; 7 positions match TRBD1. The CDR3 length is 13 residues. V trimming: 6 bases; J trimming: 8 bases; junction bases outside the gene matches: 9. Germline CDR1 GTSNPN, CDR2 SVGIG (reference sequence). As DNA, the CDR3 is TGTGCCTGCACGACAGGGAGTTACGAAAAACTGTTTTTT. This gives the protein CACTTGSYEKLFF.

Worth noting for this clonotype: A read error may explain this, as a much larger clone is one base away. The rearrangement links TRBV5-4 to TRBJ2-1; possibly TRBD2 for D (6 bases). This CDR3 has 15 residues. The germline V gene has CDR1 SGHNT and CDR2 YYREEE (reference sequence). CDR3 sequence (DNA): TGTGCCAGCGGCTTGGTGGTCCCGCGGGGCAATGAGCAGTTCTTC. This translates into CASGLVVPRGNEQFF.

Ten or more counts support this clonotype. The chain links TRBV11-2 to TRBJ1-2; D is undetermined. Between the trimmed V and J ends, which lost 1 base and 3 bases, there was a span of 12 bases. Germline lookup yields CDR1 SGHAT and CDR2 FQNNGV. The CDR3 has 15 residues. The CDR3 DNA is TGTGCCAGCAGCTTAGGTCGGAGAACTTACTATGGCTACACCTTC. As protein: CASSLGRRTYYGYTF.

The chain combines TRBV4-1 with TRBJ1-5; D is ambiguous. The germline V gene encodes CDR1 MGHRA and CDR2 YSYEKL. The CDR3 runs to 16 residues. Trimming cost V 0 bases and J 2 bases, with 11 bases left between them. The CDR3 sequence: CASSQEIWAGNQPQHF. The CDR3 bases are TGCGCCAGCAGCCAAGAAATTTGGGCAGGCAATCAGCCCCAGCATTTT.

On this clonotype: At one of its ends the junction is not consistent with the germline gene, which may arise from a read error. CDR3 residues: CASGFTGGEQYF. CDR3 coding DNA: TGTGCCAGCGGTTTTACTGGCGGCGAGCAGTACTTC. The gene calls are TRBV12-3 or TRBV12-4 and TRBJ2-7, with D hard to call. This CDR3 comprises 12 residues.

This clonotype turned up a few times. This sequence joins TRBV5-4 and TRBJ2-7; 7 nucleotides match TRBD1. CDR3 size: 14 residues. Germline V gene data show CDR1 as SGHNT and CDR2 as YYREEE (reference sequence). V shed 2 bases and J 6 bases; nucleotides not matched to a gene: 8. The CDR3 spells CASSLWDSRFEQYF. DNA for the CDR3: TGTGCCAGCAGCTTATGGGACAGCCGGTTCGAGCAGTACTTC.

This clonotype was recorded many times. The V call is TRBV5-1, the J call TRBJ2-7; perhaps TRBD1 as D (6 bases). Trimming stripped 4 bases from V and 7 bases from J, with 15 bases between. The CDR3 is 13 residues long. CDR1 is SGHRS, CDR2 YFSETQ, per germline. The CDR3 DNA reads as TGCGCCAGCAGCCCTTCGGACAGCTTGGAGCAGTACTTC. Translation gives CASSPSDSLEQYF.

This clonotype has at least ten counts. This chain connects TRBV7-3 to TRBJ2-2; D possibly matches TRBD1 or TRBD2 (6 bases each). CDR1 is SGHTA and CDR2 is FQGTGA in the germline V gene. This CDR3 region has 19 residues. V was shortened by 5 bases and J by 5 bases, with 27 bases between the two germline ends. The CDR3 bases are TGTGCCAGCAGCCCAGGTCGGGGGCGCGTTCCCCGAAGGACCGGGGAGCTGTTTTTT. This encodes CASSPGRGRVPRRTGELFF.

This clonotype was detected ten times or more. The chain employs TRBV12-3 or TRBV12-4 and TRBJ1-3, with TRBD1 identical over 8 bases. V lost 10 bases, J lost 5 bases, and 19 bases stayed unmatched. This CDR3 spans 17 amino acids. In DNA form, the CDR3 reads TGTGCCACCTCTCGTTTTCGCGACAGGGGTCGCCGAAACACCATATATTTT. Translating gives CATSRFRDRGRRNTIYF.